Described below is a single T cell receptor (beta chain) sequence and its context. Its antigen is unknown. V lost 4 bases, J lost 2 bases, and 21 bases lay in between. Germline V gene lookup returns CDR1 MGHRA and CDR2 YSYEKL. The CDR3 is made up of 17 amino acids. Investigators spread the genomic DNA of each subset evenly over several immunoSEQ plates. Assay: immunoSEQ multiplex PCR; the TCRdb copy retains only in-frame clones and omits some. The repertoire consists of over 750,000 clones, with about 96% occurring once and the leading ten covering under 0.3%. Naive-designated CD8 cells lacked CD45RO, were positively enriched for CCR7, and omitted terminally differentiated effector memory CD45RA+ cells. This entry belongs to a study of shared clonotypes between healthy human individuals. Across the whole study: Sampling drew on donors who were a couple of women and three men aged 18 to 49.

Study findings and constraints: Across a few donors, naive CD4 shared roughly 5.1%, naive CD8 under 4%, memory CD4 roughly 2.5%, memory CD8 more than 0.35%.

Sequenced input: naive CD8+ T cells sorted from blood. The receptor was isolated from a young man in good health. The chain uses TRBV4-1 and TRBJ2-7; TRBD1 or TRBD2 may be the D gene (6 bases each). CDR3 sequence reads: CASSPRETGLFTYEQYF. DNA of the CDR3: TGCGCCAGCAGCCCACGAGAGACAGGACTATTTACCTACGAGCAGTACTTC.